The subject of this entry is one T cell receptor (beta chain). Its antigen is not known. Sorting gave populations that all exceeded 98% purity. This record comes from a study of beta chain features in type 1 diabetes. General study results and limits: A greater similarity of naive, central memory and Treg TCRB repertoires was seen among patients than among healthy donors. People with Type 1 diabetes carried modestly yet significantly shorter TCRB CDR3s in all four CD4+ subsets.

The sequenced template was cDNA made from the entire isolated RNA. Using immunoSEQ multiplex PCR, the repertoire was profiled, and TCRdb retains in-frame clones only, with some absent. This sample has approximately 140,000 clones, with around 8.8% found just once. Germline V gives CDR1 LNHDA, CDR2 SQIVND (reference sequence). The CDR3 spans 15 residues. Trimming pared 6 bases from V and 0 bases from J, leaving 12 bases between. Sequenced input: central memory CD4+ T cells from blood. The clonotype comes from a man aged 30 to 39 with type 1 diabetes. J is TRBJ1-5 and V is TRBV19; a possible D gene is TRBD1 (6 bases). CDR3 DNA: TGTGCCAGTAGACCCGACAGGTATAGCAATCAGCCCCAGCATTTT. It encodes CASRPDRYSNQPQHF.